Below are 31 T cell receptor beta chains sequenced from a single sample in a study of blood T cell repertoires in COVID-19. The table came from immunoSEQ multiplex PCR; TCRdb's copy has only in-frame clones and leaves some out. The sample yields over 150,000 clones, about 85% seen once. Sequences were obtained from peripheral blood. All receptors derive from a man older than 75 with COVID-19, enrolled during active disease.

This clone occurred once. The rearrangement uses TRBV6-6 and TRBJ1-1; possible D gene TRBD1, 5 bases. The CDR3 is 15 residues long. Trimming shortened V by 3 bases and J by 5 bases, and 16 bases separated the two germline ends. Germline V CDR1 and CDR2: MNHNY, SVGAGI (reference sequence). CDR3 region: CASSYHPGWETEAFF. The CDR3 coding sequence is TGTGCCAGCAGTTATCATCCAGGGTGGGAAACTGAAGCTTTCTTT.

This clone was detected once. The chain's CDR3 is CASSRDMLYGYTF. Here the CDR3 DNA reads TGTGCCAGCAGTAGAGACATGCTCTATGGCTACACCTTC. The chain combines TRBV6-2 or TRBV6-3 with TRBJ1-2; D remains ambiguous. The germline V and J ends were trimmed by 5 bases and 4 bases, with 11 bases remaining between them. The germline V gene encodes CDR1 MNHEY and CDR2 SVGEGT. There are 13 residues in the CDR3.

This sequence joins TRBV5-5 and TRBJ1-2; a weak D match, TRBD1 (5 bases). Trimming cost V 2 bases and J 4 bases, with 9 bases left between them. The CDR3 consists of 13 residues. The germline V gene encodes CDR1 SGHKS and CDR2 YYEKEE (reference sequence). The CDR3 nucleotides are TGTGCCAGCAGCTTAGACAGCCTCTATGGCTACACCTTC. This sequence encodes CASSLDSLYGYTF.

The chain carries TRBV19 and TRBJ2-5, with 9 bases aligning to TRBD1. Germline trimming cut 10 bases from V and 0 bases from J; bases unmatched to any gene: 18. CDR3 length equals 18 residues. The germline V gene has CDR1 LNHDA and CDR2 SQIVND (reference sequence). In DNA form, the CDR3 reads TGTGCCACCACTACCCCGGGACAGGGTCCTTTGTACCAAGAGACCCAGTACTTC. The encoded protein is CATTTPGQGPLYQETQYF.

The rearrangement joins TRBV2 to TRBJ1-2; TRBD1 aligns across 11 bases. The CDR3 consists of 14 residues. Germline lookup yields CDR1 SNHLY and CDR2 FYNNEI. The junction had 8 bases not matched to a gene; V was cut back by 6 bases and J by 8 bases. CDR3 region: CASRGTGGLLGYTF. Written as DNA, the CDR3 is TGTGCCAGCAGAGGGACAGGGGGATTATTGGGCTACACCTTC.

The V call is TRBV5-1, the J call TRBJ1-1, with TRBD1 matching 11 bases. The trim removed 4 bases at V and 0 bases at J, leaving 2 bases unmatched. This CDR3 region has 15 residues. CDR1 and CDR2 from the germline V gene are SGHRS and YFSETQ. CDR3 bases: TGCGCCAGCAGCGGACAGGGGGCTATGAACACTGAAGCTTTCTTT. Translating it yields CASSGQGAMNTEAFF.

V and J are TRBV25-1 and TRBJ2-3; 9 bases match TRBD2. Trimming removed 6 bases from V and 4 bases from J; junction bases left unmatched: 2. The CDR3 spans 13 residues. Germline V gene lookup returns CDR1 MGHDK and CDR2 SYGVNS. CDR3 sequence: CASRTSGPDTQYF. The CDR3 nucleotides are TGTGCCAGCAGGACTAGCGGCCCAGATACGCAGTATTTT.

J is TRBJ2-7 and V is TRBV7-9; tentatively, D is TRBD1 (5 bases). Between the trimmed V and J ends, which lost 3 bases and 3 bases, there was a span of 9 bases. CDR1 and CDR2 (germline): SEHNR, FQNEAQ (reference sequence). The CDR3 is 13 residues long. The CDR3 DNA follows: TGTGCCAGCAGCTTCGCGGACATCTACGAGCAGTACTTC. It specifies CASSFADIYEQYF. The full variable domain, with the rest looked up from reference TRBV7-9 and TRBJ2-7, is DTGVSQNPRHKITKRGQNVTFRCDPISEHNRLYWYRQTLGQGPEFLTYFQNEAQLEKSRLLSDRFSAERPKGSFSTLEIQRTEQGDSAMYLCASSFADIYEQYFGPGTRLTVT.

The J gene is TRBJ1-4, the V gene TRBV18; no firm D call. The CDR3 is 15 residues long. Germline-derived CDR1 and CDR2 are KGHSH and LQKENI. V lost 1 base to trimming and J lost 7 bases, with 13 bases between them. The CDR3 DNA sequence: TGTGCCAGCTCACCACAAGTCCAGGCCAGTGAAAAACTGTTTTTT. It translates to CASSPQVQASEKLFF.

In its sample, this clone was seen many times. This chain links TRBV28 with TRBJ1-3; D may be TRBD1 (5 bases). CDR1 MDHEN and CDR2 SYDVKM come from the germline V gene. V lost 2 bases and J lost 0, with 11 bases in between. CDR3 length equals 16 residues. CDR3 region: CASSLRGDDSGNTIYF. The CDR3 DNA is TGTGCCAGCAGTTTAAGGGGCGATGACTCTGGAAACACCATATATTTT.

The chain recombines TRBV4-2 with TRBJ1-1; D perhaps matches TRBD1 (6 bases). Trimming left V 0 bases short and J 1 base short, with 9 bases between. This CDR3 region has 15 residues. Germline loops: CDR1 LGHNA, CDR2 YNFKEQ. Here the CDR3 DNA reads TGTGCCAGCAGCCAAGATACCAGGGGGAACACTGAAGCTTTCTTT. This translates into CASSQDTRGNTEAFF.

This chain joins TRBV7-2 and TRBJ2-4; D is possibly TRBD2 (5 bases). CDR1 is SGHTA, CDR2 FQGNSA, per germline. Trimming pared 5 bases from V and 8 bases from J, leaving 13 bases between. This CDR3 spans 13 amino acids. The CDR3 DNA follows: TGTGCCAGCAGCCAGGACTCTGGGGACATTCAGTACTTC. Protein product: CASSQDSGDIQYF.

In the case of this clone: Its ends do not fully match the called genes, so a read error is possible. The gene calls are TRBV6-2 or TRBV6-3 and TRBJ2-7; TRBD2 is a possible D gene (5 bases). Germline V lookup: CDR1 MNHEY, CDR2 SVGEGT. This CDR3 is built from 15 residues. In DNA, the CDR3 is TGTGCCAGCACTTACTGGCGGGCCTACTCCTACGAGCAGTACTTC. Protein product: CASTYWRAYSYEQYF.

This clone was observed a single time. The chain has TRBV28 and TRBJ1-2; 10 bases fit TRBD1. V dropped 7 bases and J dropped 7; count of bases not matched to a gene: 9. CDR3 length: 14 amino acids. The V gene's germline CDR1 is MDHEN and CDR2 SYDVKM. The CDR3 sequence: CASNSGTGDSGYTF. The CDR3 DNA is TGTGCCAGCAACTCCGGGACAGGGGACAGTGGCTACACCTTC.

In DNA form, the CDR3 reads TGTGCCAGCTACCGGGATTATAACTATGGCTACACCTTC. It yields the protein CASYRDYNYGYTF. The V and J genes are TRBV9 and TRBJ1-2; D call uncertain. The CDR3 is 13 amino acids. Trimming pared 7 bases from V and 1 base from J, leaving 11 bases between. The germline V gene has CDR1 SGDLS and CDR2 YYNGEE.

Comment on this clone: One end of the junction is discordant with germline, which a read error may explain. The chain has TRBV2 and TRBJ1-1; 7 bases agree with TRBD1. This CDR3 spans 15 amino acids. Germline loops: CDR1 SNHLY, CDR2 FYNNEI. As DNA, the CDR3 is TGTGCCAGCAGGGAAGCCCTCGCCAGGGGGACTGAAGCTTTCTTT. Amino acid sequence: CASREALARGTEAFF.

V usage is TRBV13 and J usage is TRBJ2-1; TRBD1 matches 10 bases. The V segment lost 3 bases and the J segment 6 bases; nucleotides outside the gene matches: 2. This CDR3 region has 14 residues. In germline, CDR1 is PRHDT, CDR2 FYEKMQ (reference sequence). Here the CDR3 reads CASSFWTGGNEQFF. CDR3 DNA sequence: TGTGCCAGCAGCTTTTGGACAGGGGGCAATGAGCAGTTCTTC.

The rearrangement links TRBV4-3 to TRBJ1-1; 7 bases are a match to TRBD1. V trimming: 1 base; J trimming: 2 bases; junction bases outside the gene matches: 16. Germline V gives CDR1 LGHNA, CDR2 YSLEER. The CDR3 consists of 19 residues. CDR3: CASSQGPSSGGRRNTEAFF. As DNA, the CDR3 is TGCGCCAGCAGCCAAGGGCCTAGCTCAGGGGGACGCAGAAACACTGAAGCTTTCTTT.

The chain has TRBV15 and TRBJ1-4; maybe TRBD1 (5 bases). Germline V gene data show CDR1 as LNHNV and CDR2 as YYDKDF (reference sequence). Trimming stripped 1 base from V and 5 bases from J, with 11 bases between. The CDR3 spans 15 residues. CDR3 sequence reads: CATSRVGLLNEKLFF. CDR3 bases: TGTGCCACCAGCAGAGTGGGACTGTTGAATGAAAAACTGTTTTTT.

The chain has TRBV6-4 and TRBJ1-6; 9 bases are shared with TRBD1. Germline CDR1 reads MRHNA; CDR2 reads SNTAGT. The length of the CDR3 is 17 residues. With 6 bases clipped from V and 11 bases from J, the junction kept 17 bases outside the gene matches. The CDR3 nucleotides are TGTGCCAGCAGGGGACCGGGACAGGGTTCTATAAGTGCACCCCTCCACTTT. Its translation is CASRGPGQGSISAPLHF.

CDR3: CASSLRRGETQYF. The CDR3 DNA sequence: TGTGCCAGCAGCTTAAGAAGGGGAGAGACCCAGTACTTC. The chain employs TRBV7-2 and TRBJ2-5; perhaps TRBD1 as D (5 bases). CDR1 and CDR2 from the germline V gene are SGHTA and FQGNSA. The CDR3 spans 13 residues. V was shortened by 2 bases and J by 4 bases, with 8 bases between the two germline ends.

A single count supports this clone. V and J are TRBV19 and TRBJ1-4; 8 bases map to TRBD1. Germline CDR1 is LNHDA and CDR2 is SQIVND (reference sequence). CDR3 length equals 16 residues. Trimming removed 3 bases from V and 5 bases from J; junction bases left unmatched: 8. The CDR3 loop is CASSIPGQGQNEKLFF. Written as DNA, the CDR3 is TGTGCCAGTAGTATCCCCGGACAGGGCCAGAATGAAAAACTGTTTTTT.

V usage is TRBV19 and J usage is TRBJ2-2; TRBD2 matches at 11 bases. Germline CDR1 LNHDA, CDR2 SQIVND (reference sequence). CDR3 length: 16 amino acids. V lost 6 bases and J lost 7; bases outside the gene matches: 10. The CDR3 DNA is TGTGCCAGTAGCCACACTAGCGGGGGCCGGGTCGGGGAGCTGTTTTTT. Its protein product is CASSHTSGGRVGELFF.

The chain joins TRBV12-3 or TRBV12-4 to TRBJ1-5; D gene uncertain. The CDR3 sequence is 12 residues long. V was pared by 3 bases and J by 5 bases, with 5 bases between. The chain's CDR3 is CASSFRHQPQHF. The CDR3 coding sequence is TGTGCCAGCAGTTTCCGTCATCAGCCCCAGCATTTT.

This chain uses TRBV7-2 with TRBJ1-5; no firm D call. V lost 1 base and J lost 0, with 10 bases in between. Per the germline V gene, CDR1 is SGHTA and CDR2 is FQGNSA. CDR3 length: 16 amino acids. This chain's CDR3 is CASSLVSPSSNQPQHF. CDR3 in DNA: TGTGCCAGCAGCTTAGTTTCCCCGAGTAGCAATCAGCCCCAGCATTTT.

This clone was detected a few times. The V gene is TRBV6-5, the J gene TRBJ2-3, with a possible D match to TRBD1 (6 bases). V lost 6 bases and J 2 bases, leaving 12 bases between the germline ends. The germline V gene has CDR1 MNHEY and CDR2 SVGAGI. This CDR3 region has 14 residues. CDR3 region: CASRRGSTTDTQYF. The CDR3 DNA follows: TGTGCCAGCAGGAGGGGGAGCACCACAGATACGCAGTATTTT.

The chain employs TRBV6-5 and TRBJ1-1, with 11 nucleotides matching TRBD1. Looked up from germline, CDR1 is MNHEY and CDR2 is SVGAGI. V shed 6 bases, J shed 4 bases, and the junction held 4 bases outside the gene matches. The CDR3 covers 14 residues. The CDR3 loop reads CASRPGTGGTEAFF. CDR3 in DNA: TGTGCCAGCAGGCCCGGGACAGGGGGCACTGAAGCTTTCTTT.

The J gene is TRBJ1-1, the V gene TRBV14; 9 bases agree with TRBD1. Unmatched junction bases numbered 12, after V lost 5 bases and J lost 5 bases. CDR3 length: 16 residues. The V gene's germline CDR1 is SGHDN and CDR2 FVKESK. The CDR3 spells CASSARPGQGSTEAFF. CDR3 sequence (DNA): TGTGCCAGCAGCGCCCGCCCGGGACAGGGATCGACTGAAGCTTTCTTT.

The chain links TRBV2 to TRBJ2-5; D gene uncertain. The CDR3 has 14 amino acids. Germline lookup yields CDR1 SNHLY and CDR2 FYNNEI. V lost 1 base to trimming and J lost 5 bases, with 11 bases between them. Here the CDR3 reads CASSEGSGGETQYF. CDR3 DNA sequence: TGTGCCAGCAGTGAAGGTTCGGGTGGTGAGACCCAGTACTTC.

This chain uses TRBV4-2 with TRBJ2-1, with 9 positions matching TRBD1. This CDR3 is built from 15 residues. Germline assignment: CDR1 LGHNA and CDR2 YNFKEQ. V shed 5 bases and J 10 bases; nucleotides not matched to a gene: 12. CDR3 nucleotides: TGTGCCAGCAGCTTACGAACAGGGGGCGGGGAAGAGCAGTTCTTC. Amino acid sequence: CASSLRTGGGEEQFF.

The gene calls are TRBV11-3 and TRBJ1-4, with D perhaps matching TRBD1 (5 bases). The CDR3 extends over 12 amino acids. Per germline, CDR1 SGHNT and CDR2 YENEEA. Trimming stripped 5 bases from V and 5 bases from J, with 6 bases between. CDR3 nucleotide sequence: TGTGCCAGCAGCCCAGGGAATGAAAAACTGTTTTTT. The encoded protein is CASSPGNEKLFF.